This T cell receptor (beta chain) was captured in a study of beta chain features in type 1 diabetes. Investigators reverse transcribed all isolated RNA, so they sequenced expressed TCRB transcripts. The table came from immunoSEQ multiplex PCR; TCRdb's copy has only in-frame clones and leaves some out. The sample carries fewer than 400,000 clones, 6.5% to 10% recorded once. This clone was detected many times. Its antigen is unknown. J lost 0 bases, V lost 1 base, and 7 bases had no gene match. The CDR3 is made up of 18 amino acids. The germline gives CDR1 PRHDT, CDR2 FYEKMQ (reference sequence). Study observations and caveats: PCR might preferentially amplify shorter templates, equally in patients and controls. TCRB CDR3 length was moderately but significantly reduced in all four CD4+ subsets of Type 1 diabetes patients.

The chain links TRBV13 to TRBJ2-1; TRBD2 matches at 9 bases. This receptor was obtained from a young woman in good health. Sequenced material: central memory CD4+ T cells from blood. The CDR3 nucleotides read TGTGCCAGCAGCTTAGTGACTAGCGGCCGTAGCTCCTACAATGAGCAGTTCTTC. It codes for CASSLVTSGRSSYNEQFF.